This T cell receptor (beta chain) stems from a study of blood T cell repertoires in COVID-19. Study-wide context: From the United States, Italy and Spain came samples of acute and convalescent COVID-19. T cells, B-cell-depleted T cells, or PBMCs provided the cDNA or gDNA that served as material.

Germline loops: CDR1 SGHTA, CDR2 FQGTGA. The CDR3 runs 15 residues. Unmatched junction bases numbered 1, after V lost 4 bases and J lost 2 bases. Under the authors' procedure: Nucleated cell counts were estimated from reference gene primer amplification. Data came from immunoSEQ multiplex PCR; TCRdb stores just in-frame clones and leaves some out. D and trimming come from the DNA, and the V and J calls and clone size come from that table. The repertoire consists of about 230,000 clones, with around 78% occurring once and the leading ten covering 2% to 3%. Sequencing was done on a sample of peripheral blood. The rearrangement links TRBV7-3 to TRBJ2-7; TRBD2 matches 14 bases. This clonotype was sampled from a woman in her 70s with active or convalescent COVID-19. CDR3 nucleotides: TGTGCCAGCAGCTGGACTAGCGGGGGGCCCTACGAGCAGTACTTC. Protein product: CASSWTSGGPYEQYF.